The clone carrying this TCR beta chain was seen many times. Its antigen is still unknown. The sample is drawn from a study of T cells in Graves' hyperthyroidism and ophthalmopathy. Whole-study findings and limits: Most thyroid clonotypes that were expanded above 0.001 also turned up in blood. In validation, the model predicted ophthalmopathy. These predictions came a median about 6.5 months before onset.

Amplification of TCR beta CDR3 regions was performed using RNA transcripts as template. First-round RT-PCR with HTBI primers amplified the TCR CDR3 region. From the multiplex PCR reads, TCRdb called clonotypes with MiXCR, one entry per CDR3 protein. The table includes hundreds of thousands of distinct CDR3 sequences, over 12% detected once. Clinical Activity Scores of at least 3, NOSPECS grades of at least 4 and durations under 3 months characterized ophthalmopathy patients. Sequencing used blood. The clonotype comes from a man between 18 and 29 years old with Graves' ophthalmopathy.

CDR3 in amino acids: CASSYRALSSQTQYF. The CDR3 DNA reads TGTGCCAGCAGCTACCGGGCCCTCAGCTCGCAGACCCAGTACTTC. This sequence joins TRBV27 and TRBJ2-5; D remains ambiguous. The germline V gene encodes CDR1 MNHEY and CDR2 SMNVEV (reference sequence). V lost 6 bases, J lost 6 bases, and 20 bases lay in between. The CDR3 sequence is 15 residues long.